This T cell receptor (beta chain) was sequenced in a study of Graves' ophthalmopathy and Graves' hyperthyroidism. Study information: Peripheral blood collection took place at initial diagnosis, before any treatment.

The CDR3 runs to 16 residues. Trimming took 5 bases from V and 0 from J, leaving 14 bases between them. Ophthalmopathy cases showed moderate-to-severe activity, scoring CAS ≥3 and NOSPECS ≥4, with duration under 3 months. The study amplified TCR beta CDR3 regions using RNA transcripts. The library came from an HTBI-primed first-round RT-PCR and a second-round multiplex PCR. TCRdb reprocessed the multiplex PCR reads with MiXCR, giving one entry per CDR3 protein. Altogether some 160,000 distinct CDR3 sequences are present, 35% to 50% being singletons, with the ten largest covering 7.5% to 10%. This TCR was recovered from a man aged 25 to 45 with Graves' ophthalmopathy. Sequencing was carried out using peripheral blood. The chain uses TRBV12-3 or TRBV12-4 and TRBJ1-5; a possible D gene is TRBD1 (6 bases). The CDR3 sequence is CASSPRQANSNQPQHF. The DNA of the CDR3 is TGTGCCAGCAGTCCTCGACAGGCAAATAGCAATCAGCCCCAGCATTTT.